The entry that follows covers one TCR beta chain sequence. Its antigen remains unidentified. No clone much larger than this one lies a single base away; base qualities are absent. Enrolling through a virtual design, the prospective study's participants ranged in age from roughly 18 to 95 years and lived across 24 United States geographic areas. In the prospective study, cohorts were assigned on the basis of participant-reported clinical history obtained from a screening survey and a study questionnaire. Recovered participants in ImmuneRACE Cohort 3 were defined as having two consecutive negative NP/OP PCR tests, clearance from a healthcare professional, or resolution of symptoms. Each participant in the prospective study had whole blood, serum and a nasopharyngeal or oropharyngeal swab collected by mobile phlebotomists. Additional blood draws and questionnaires over an approximately two-month period could optionally be provided by prospective study participants. Prospective study blood samples were shipped either frozen or at room temperature before DNA extraction.

The immunoSEQ Assay, a bias-controlled multiplex PCR, was used to amplify TCRbeta CDR3 regions from genomic DNA. In the paper's pipeline: The number of nucleated cells in each sample was estimated from the amplification of reference gene primers within the assay. To quantify the absolute abundance of each unique TCRbeta CDR3 rearrangement, sequence reads were collapsed and filtered. For each sample, productive Simpson clonality was calculated as the square root of Simpson's diversity index across productive rearrangements. In TCRdb, the immuneACCESS table is reduced to in-frame sequences with V and J assigned. These tables do not hold every clone; where another copy was compared, an unresolved V gene accounts for under half, and the others remain unexplained. D and trimming were read from the DNA, whereas the V and J calls and clone size are those reported in that table. Present in this sample are approximately 400,000 clones, around 83% of which were seen just once. The top ten constitute 5.1% of the sample.

V is shortened by 2 bases, J by 3 bases, and the region joining them spans 20 bases. Per the germline V gene, SGHVS is the CDR1 and FQNEAQ is the CDR2. The CDR3, cysteine through phenylalanine, is 18 amino acids long. The retained sequence is limited to the CDR3, 54 bases, with the frame set at the first base. This entry comes from a study of blood T cell repertoires in COVID-19 (dated by TCRdb to 2018 to 2021). The study in broad terms: Collaborator samples came from the United States, Italy and Spain and covered acute and convalescent phases of COVID-19. The prospective study material was composed of cDNA or gDNA derived from T cells, B-cell-depleted T cells, or PBMCs. The dataset comprised deeply sampled blood TCRbeta repertoires from subjects exposed to, actively infected with, or recovered from COVID-19. The repertoires were released in a freely available public database intended as a resource for research on the immune response to SARS-CoV-2. Samples came from the ongoing ImmuneRACE study (first 160 participants) plus 1,254 subjects from 6 global collaborators. The sample metadata nearly always contained a de-identified subject ID, COVID-19 status, age in years and sex. Where HLA class I and class II types were available, the types were taken from metadata supplied by the sample provider, not from assay-based typing.

What the authors observed across the whole study: Clinical and demographic metadata were provided uncurated, with the amount varying by source and participant.

The sequence was obtained from a woman in her fifties or sixties who had recovered from COVID-19. In this chain, TRBV7-8 is recombined with TRBJ2-1; TRBD2 is a weak D gene call, 5 bases matching. Material for sequencing was PBMCs or T cells enriched from blood (not recorded which). The CDR3 region reads CASSLSPPYGVIYNEQFF. The bases are TGTGCCAGCAGCTTAAGTCCCCCTTACGGGGTAATCTACAATGAGCAGTTCTTC.